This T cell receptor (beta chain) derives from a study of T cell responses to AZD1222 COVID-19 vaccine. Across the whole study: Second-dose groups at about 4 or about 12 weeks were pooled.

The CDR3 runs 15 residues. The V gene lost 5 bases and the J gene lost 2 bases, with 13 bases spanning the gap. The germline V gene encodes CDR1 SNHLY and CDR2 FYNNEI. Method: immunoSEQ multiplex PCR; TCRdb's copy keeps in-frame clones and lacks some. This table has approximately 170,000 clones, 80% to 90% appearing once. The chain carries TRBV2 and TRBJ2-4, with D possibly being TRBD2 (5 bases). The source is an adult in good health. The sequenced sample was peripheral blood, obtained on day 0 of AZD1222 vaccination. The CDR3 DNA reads TGTGCCAGCAGTAGGACTCTGGGGACCAAAAACATTCAGTACTTC. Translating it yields CASSRTLGTKNIQYF.